The next 10 T cell receptor beta chains were all read from a single sample in a study of radiotherapy plus CTLA-4 blockade in lung cancer. The method was immunoSEQ multiplex PCR; TCRdb's version includes in-frame clones alone and lacks a portion of them. The sample shows 35,000 to 45,000 clones, 72% of them seen only once. Sequences were derived from peripheral blood, sampled from a patient treated with radiotherapy plus ipilimumab. All receptors come from a human donor with non-small cell lung cancer who had stable disease on radiotherapy plus ipilimumab.

The chain uses TRBV12-2 and TRBJ1-4; the DNA was not used to check the table's D call, TRBD1. TRBV12-2 is labeled a pseudogene. The CDR3 totals 13 residues. Here the CDR3 DNA reads TGTGCAAGCCGGCAGGGGTTTGGTGAAAAACTGTTTTTT. It specifies CASRQGFGEKLFF.

The gene calls are TRBV25-1 and TRBJ1-4, with 10 nucleotides matching TRBD1. The CDR3 is made up of 14 amino acids. Trimming removed 6 bases from V and 10 bases from J; junction bases left unmatched: 8. CDR1 MGHDK and CDR2 SYGVNS come from the germline V gene. The CDR3 here is CASSRTGTGVKLFF. CDR3 coding DNA: TGTGCCAGCAGCCGAACCGGGACAGGGGTAAAACTGTTTTTT.

The DNA for the CDR3 is TGTGCCAGCAGCCAAGAGGCGCGGGGGGGCAGGGATGAGCAGTTCTTC. Amino acid sequence: CASSQEARGGRDEQFF. The J gene is TRBJ2-1, the V gene TRBV4-2; 9 nucleotides line up with TRBD2. Unmatched junction bases numbered 8, after V lost 0 bases and J lost 8 bases. Germline values: CDR1 LGHNA, CDR2 YNFKEQ. The length of the CDR3 is 16 residues.

This chain connects TRBV7-8 to TRBJ2-7; 7 positions match TRBD1. The CDR3 loop spans 14 amino acids. CDR1 is SGHVS, CDR2 FQNEAQ, per germline. V trimming: 5 bases; J trimming: 1 base; junction bases outside the gene matches: 5. This CDR3 reads CASSQTGQSYEQYF. The CDR3 DNA reads TGTGCCAGCAGCCAGACAGGGCAATCCTACGAGCAGTACTTC.

This CDR3 reads CASSLEGTPNQPQHF. In DNA, the CDR3 is TGTGCCAGCAGCTTAGAAGGGACACCTAATCAGCCCCAGCATTTT. The rearrangement joins TRBV7-2 to TRBJ1-5, with D possibly TRBD1 on 6 matching bases. This CDR3 is 15 amino acids long. From germline, CDR1 is SGHTA and CDR2 FQGNSA. V was shortened by 1 base and J by 4 bases, with 11 bases between the two germline ends.

The CDR3 DNA reads as TGTGCCAGCAGTCTACAGGCCTCTGGAAACACCATATATTTT. Protein: CASSLQASGNTIYF. The rearrangement joins TRBV7-2 to TRBJ1-3, with D tentatively TRBD1 (5 bases). The CDR3 totals 14 residues. CDR1 SGHTA and CDR2 FQGNSA come from the germline V gene. V lost 6 bases and J lost 0, with 9 bases in between.

This clone has a handful of counts. The genes are TRBV6-5 and TRBJ1-2; no definite D call. CDR1 is MNHEY and CDR2 is SVGAGI in the germline V gene. The CDR3 totals 13 residues. V was pared by 2 bases and J by 4 bases, with 8 bases between. The CDR3 spells CASSYPGSYGYTF. CDR3 nucleotides: TGTGCCAGCAGTTACCCTGGGAGCTATGGCTACACCTTC.

The V call is TRBV5-4, the J call TRBJ2-5; 7 bases align to TRBD1. J gave up 1 base and V 2 bases, and 2 bases lay outside the gene matches. The CDR3 has 14 residues. Germline values: CDR1 SGHNT, CDR2 YYREEE (reference sequence). Here the CDR3 DNA reads TGTGCCAGCAGCTTAGGGGGCACCCAAGAGACCCAGTACTTC. Translated, it gives CASSLGGTQETQYF.

The chain carries TRBV7-2 and TRBJ1-4, with 7 bases fitting TRBD1. The CDR3 is made up of 14 amino acids. V lost 0 bases to trimming and J lost 7 bases; unmatched junction nucleotides: 2. Germline V gene lookup returns CDR1 SGHTA and CDR2 FQGNSA. The CDR3 nucleotides read TGTGCCAGCAGCTTAGCGACAGGGCGTGAAAAACTGTTTTTT. Its protein product is CASSLATGREKLFF.

There are a few counts of this clone. The chain couples TRBV7-9 to TRBJ2-3; unclear D gene. The germline V and J ends were trimmed by 5 bases and 0 bases, with 9 bases remaining between them. This CDR3 contains 14 residues. The V gene's germline CDR1 is SEHNR and CDR2 FQNEAQ (reference sequence). The CDR3 spells CASSRSGSTDTQYF. The CDR3 DNA is TGTGCCAGCAGCCGTTCCGGTAGCACAGATACGCAGTATTTT.